This T cell receptor beta chain was recorded in a study of shared clonotypes between healthy human individuals. Study-wide results and caveats: Shared clonotypes across all four donors exceeded non-shared ones in generation probability. Naive subsets typically showed greater estimated richness than memory subsets. Only blood samples were collected, and tissue repertoires likely differ.

Terminally differentiated effector memory CD45RA+ cells were excluded by CCR7 positive selection of CD45RO-negative cells. The germline V gene has CDR1 SEHNR and CDR2 FQNEAQ (reference sequence). V lost 2 bases, J lost 5 bases, and 19 bases lay in between. CDR3 length: 17 residues. An assay was performed, and its level was deep. The method was immunoSEQ multiplex PCR; TCRdb's version includes in-frame clones alone and lacks a portion of them. The table lists about 820,000 clones, about 91% of them singletons. For this clone: What it binds is unknown.

Sequencing was carried out using naive CD8+ T cells sorted from blood. The V gene is TRBV7-9, the J gene TRBJ2-1, with D possibly matching TRBD1 (6 bases). The receptor was derived from a man aged 25 to 45 in good health. The CDR3 coding sequence is TGTGCCAGCAGCTTACCAGTGGGACAAACGGCAAACAATGAGCAGTTCTTC. Translation gives CASSLPVGQTANNEQFF.